A single TCR beta chain is shown here with its context. The assay was immunoSEQ multiplex PCR, and TCRdb's table has in-frame clones only and misses some. Here the sample spans 77,000 or so clones, approximately 81% being singletons. These data originate in a study of OX40 agonist ivuxolimab in advanced cancers. The CDR3 is 19 residues long. Per germline, CDR1 GTSNPN and CDR2 SVGIG (reference sequence). V was pared by 3 bases and J by 4 bases, with 30 bases between. Blood samples were obtained at baseline, cycle 4 day 1, and cycle 7 day 1. The sequenced sample was CD4+ or CD8+ T cells sorted from blood, obtained in a trial of the OX40 agonist ivuxolimab. The genes are TRBV30 and TRBJ1-2; TRBD1 is a possible D gene (5 bases). This TCR came from an adult with an advanced solid tumor such as melanoma, head and neck, liver or kidney cancer. The CDR3 DNA is TGTGCCTGGAGGGGGGTATGGGGACGGAACCCCCCCTCGGGCTATGGCTACACCTTC. Its translation is CAWRGVWGRNPPSGYGYTF.